Following are 17 T cell receptor beta chains from one sample sequenced in a study of control samples from healthy donors and cancer patients. TCRdb's table, derived via immunoSEQ multiplex PCR, lists solely in-frame clones and lacks some. The sample has around 150,000 clones; under 90% are singletons. Material: blood. The receptors shown here come from a man aged 25 to 40 in good health.

This chain connects TRBV18 to TRBJ2-6; D unresolved. V was cut by 3 bases and J by 4 bases, with 7 bases left in between. Germline V gene sequence: CDR1 KGHSH, CDR2 LQKENI. The CDR3 has 14 amino acids. DNA for the CDR3: TGTGCCAGCTCACCCGCCGGGGGGGCCAACGTCCTGACTTTC. Amino acid sequence: CASSPAGGANVLTF.

The sample holds one count of this clone. V is TRBV2 and J is TRBJ1-6; tentative D call: TRBD1 (5 bases). V lost 0 bases to trimming and J lost 5 bases, with 17 bases between them. The CDR3 is 18 amino acids. Germline assignment: CDR1 SNHLY and CDR2 FYNNEI. Here the CDR3 reads CASSEAGLGTFNNSPLHF. The DNA of the CDR3 is TGTGCCAGCAGTGAAGCGGGGCTTGGGACGTTTAATAATTCACCCCTCCACTTT.

The V call is TRBV7-3, the J call TRBJ2-3, with 10 bases that match TRBD2. CDR1 and CDR2 (germline): SGHTA, FQGTGA. CDR3 size: 16 residues. J gave up 5 bases and V 3 bases, and 8 bases lay outside the gene matches. The CDR3: CASSFSSGGAGDTQYF. In nucleotides, the CDR3 is TGTGCCAGCAGCTTTTCTAGCGGGGGAGCCGGAGATACGCAGTATTTT.

The genes are TRBV7-8 and TRBJ1-2; 11 bases agree with TRBD1. J was trimmed by 0 bases and V by 5 bases; bases with no gene match: 8. Germline loops: CDR1 SGHVS, CDR2 FQNEAQ. The CDR3 is 17 residues long. As DNA, the CDR3 is TGTGCCAGCAGCCAGGGGACAGGGGGAGGGCCTAACTATGGCTACACCTTC. Encoded protein: CASSQGTGGGPNYGYTF.

This clone was recorded once. This chain joins TRBV7-2 and TRBJ1-6; D is possibly TRBD1 (5 bases). The V end lost 2 bases, the J end lost 0 bases, and 14 bases lay between the germline ends. Germline V CDR1 and CDR2: SGHTA, FQGNSA. This CDR3 contains 18 residues. The CDR3 sequence is CASSLLGHRLSYNSPLHF. The DNA of the CDR3 is TGTGCCAGCAGCTTACTCGGACACCGACTCTCCTATAATTCACCCCTCCACTTT. The full variable domain, rest sourced from reference TRBV7-2 and TRBJ1-6, is GAGVSQSPSNKVTEKGKDVELRCDPISGHTALYWYRQSLGQGLEFLIYFQGNSAPDKSGLPSDRFSAERTGGSVSTLTIQRTQQEDSAVYLCASSLLGHRLSYNSPLHFGNGTRLTVT.

The chain links TRBV4-1 to TRBJ2-7; D may be TRBD2 (5 bases). Trimming left V 1 base short and J 3 bases short, with 13 bases between. This CDR3 has 15 amino acids. Per germline, CDR1 MGHRA and CDR2 YSYEKL. In nucleotides, the CDR3 is TGCGCCAGCAGCCAAGTTGGTAGCGCCAACTACGAGCAGTACTTC. Encoded protein: CASSQVGSANYEQYF.

This clone was seen just once. The chain is built from TRBV3-1 (or the pseudogene TRBV3-2) and TRBJ2-1, with 12 bases lining up with TRBD2. CDR1 is LGHDT and CDR2 is YNNKEL in the germline V gene (reference sequence). The CDR3 is made up of 18 amino acids. V was clipped by 1 base and J by 3 bases; unmatched bases: 7. CDR3 nucleotide sequence: TGTGCCAGCAGCCAAGGTAGTCTAGCGGGAGGGGGCTACAATGAGCAGTTCTTC. This encodes CASSQGSLAGGGYNEQFF.

This clone was picked up one time. The rearrangement joins TRBV29-1 to TRBJ2-2; TRBD2 matches at 9 bases. V dropped 5 bases and J dropped 1; count of bases not matched to a gene: 8. The germline CDR1 and CDR2 sequences are SQVTM and ANQGSEA. This CDR3 has 16 amino acids. CDR3 in amino acids: CSVPQTSGLNTGELFF. Written as DNA, the CDR3 is TGCAGCGTTCCCCAGACTAGCGGTTTGAACACCGGGGAGCTGTTTTTT.

This rearrangement joins TRBV11-3 to TRBJ2-5; D is ambiguous. This CDR3 comprises 13 residues. Germline CDR1 and CDR2: SGHNT and YENEEA. The V and J ends lost 5 bases and 2 bases respectively, with 9 bases between them. The CDR3 protein is CASSAGPQETQYF. DNA for the CDR3: TGTGCCAGCAGCGCTGGACCTCAAGAGACCCAGTACTTC. Complete variable domain (other parts from reference TRBV11-3 and TRBJ2-5): EAGVVQSPRYKIIEKKQPVAFWCNPISGHNTLYWYLQNLGQGPELLIRYENEEAVDDSQLPKDRFSAERLKGVDSTLKIQPAELGDSAVYLCASSAGPQETQYFGPGTRLLVL.

As regards this clone: This sample also contains other DNA sequences that code for the same CDR3. The chain combines TRBV9 with TRBJ2-3; D remains ambiguous. There are 14 residues in the CDR3. Germline-derived CDR1 and CDR2 are SGDLS and YYNGEE. Trimming took 0 bases from V and 4 from J, leaving 9 bases between them. The CDR3 nucleotides are TGTGCCAGCAGCGTAGCTAGTAGGGCAGATACGCAGTATTTT. Protein sequence: CASSVASRADTQYF.

In this sample, this clone turned up a few times. The chain has TRBV7-2 and TRBJ1-4, with 8 bases that match TRBD1. Germline loops: CDR1 SGHTA, CDR2 FQGNSA. V dropped 8 bases and J dropped 8; count of bases not matched to a gene: 7. This CDR3 has 13 residues. CDR3 DNA: TGTGCCAGCGGAACAGGGGGTAGCGAAAAACTGTTTTTT. It yields the protein CASGTGGSEKLFF. Complete variable domain (other parts from reference TRBV7-2 and TRBJ1-4): GAGVSQSPSNKVTEKGKDVELRCDPISGHTALYWYRQSLGQGLEFLIYFQGNSAPDKSGLPSDRFSAERTGGSVSTLTIQRTQQEDSAVYLCASGTGGSEKLFFGSGTQLSVL.

CDR3 residues: CASSLTGESNQPQHF. CDR3 coding DNA: TGTGCCAGCAGTTTAACCGGGGAAAGCAATCAGCCCCAGCATTTT. The rearrangement links TRBV27 to TRBJ1-5; no clear D gene. CDR3 length: 15 residues. Germline V lookup: CDR1 MNHEY, CDR2 SMNVEV (reference sequence). V dropped 2 bases and J dropped 1 base, with 9 bases sitting between them.

This rearrangement joins TRBV5-6 to TRBJ1-5; no reliable D call. This CDR3 region has 16 residues. The germline V and J ends were trimmed by 0 bases and 0 bases, with 10 bases remaining between them. Per germline, CDR1 SGHDT and CDR2 YYEEEE. CDR3 DNA sequence: TGTGCCAGCAGCTTGGCAGACTCGTATAGCAATCAGCCCCAGCATTTT. Protein sequence: CASSLADSYSNQPQHF.

The chain uses TRBV5-1 and TRBJ2-1; TRBD2 might be the D (5 bases). Germline V gene data show CDR1 as SGHRS and CDR2 as YFSETQ. CDR3 length equals 12 residues. Trimming cost V 0 bases and J 7 bases, with 5 bases left between them. The CDR3, as DNA: TGCGCCAGCAGCTTGGGCGGGAATGAGCAGTTCTTC. Its translation is CASSLGGNEQFF.

This chain joins TRBV27 and TRBJ2-2; 11 nucleotides match TRBD1. CDR1 is MNHEY and CDR2 is SMNVEV in the germline V gene (reference sequence). This CDR3 comprises 15 residues. Losses at the gene ends were 5 bases for V and 5 bases for J; bases not matched to a gene: 4. The CDR3 is CASSPGTGGTGELFF. DNA of the CDR3: TGTGCCAGCAGTCCCGGGACAGGGGGAACCGGGGAGCTGTTTTTT.

The chain is built from TRBV2 and TRBJ2-1, with D possibly TRBD1 on 5 matching bases. The CDR3 spans 16 residues. Trimming took off 1 base at V and 11 bases at J, with 21 bases between the two ends. Germline loops: CDR1 SNHLY, CDR2 FYNNEI. CDR3 DNA sequence: TGTGCCAGCAGTGAAGACAGGTTGATAGTTGGTGGACAGCAGTTCTTC. Translation: CASSEDRLIVGGQQFF.

This chain uses TRBV27 with TRBJ2-7; 13 nucleotides align to TRBD2. The CDR3 consists of 17 residues. The trim removed 5 bases at V and 3 bases at J, leaving 10 bases unmatched. In germline, CDR1 is MNHEY, CDR2 SMNVEV (reference sequence). CDR3 sequence reads: CASSTLAGGPEIYEQYF. CDR3 DNA: TGTGCCAGCAGTACACTAGCGGGAGGGCCTGAAATCTACGAGCAGTACTTC.